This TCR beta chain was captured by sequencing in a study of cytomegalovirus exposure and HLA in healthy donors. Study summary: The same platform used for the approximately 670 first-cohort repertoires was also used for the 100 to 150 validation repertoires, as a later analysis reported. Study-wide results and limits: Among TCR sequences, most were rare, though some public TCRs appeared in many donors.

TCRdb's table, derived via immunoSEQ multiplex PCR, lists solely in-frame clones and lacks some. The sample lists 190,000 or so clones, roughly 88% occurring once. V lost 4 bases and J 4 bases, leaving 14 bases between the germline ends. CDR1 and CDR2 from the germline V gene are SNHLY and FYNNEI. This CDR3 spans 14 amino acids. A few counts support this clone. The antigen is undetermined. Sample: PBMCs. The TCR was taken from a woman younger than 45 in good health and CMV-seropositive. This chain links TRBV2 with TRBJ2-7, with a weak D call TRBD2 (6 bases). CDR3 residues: CASSVGGKGYEQYF. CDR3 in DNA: TGTGCCAGCAGTGTAGGCGGGAAGGGATACGAGCAGTACTTC.